These 25 T cell receptor beta chains were sequenced from one sample in a study of T cell responses to AZD1222 COVID-19 vaccine. Only in-frame clones appear in the TCRdb table, and some are missing; sequencing was by immunoSEQ multiplex PCR. The table includes some 100,000 clones, 87% detected once. Here the sequenced sample was peripheral blood, taken on day 0 of AZD1222 vaccination. These receptors were obtained from an adult in good health.

V gene TRBV5-4 combines with J gene TRBJ2-6; D assignment may be TRBD1 or TRBD2 (7 bases each). The V and J ends lost 6 bases and 4 bases respectively, with 23 bases between them. There are 18 residues in the CDR3. The germline V gene encodes CDR1 SGHNT and CDR2 YYREEE (reference sequence). CDR3 DNA sequence: TGTGCCAGCAACTCCCCCAGGGGGGGGCGCCTCGGGGCCAACGTCCTGACTTTC. Protein: CASNSPRGGRLGANVLTF.

The chain combines TRBV6-4 with TRBJ1-2; D perhaps matches TRBD1 (6 bases). Germline CDR1 reads MRHNA; CDR2 reads SNTAGT. Trimming left V 5 bases short and J 4 bases short, with 11 bases between. This CDR3 spans 13 amino acids. The CDR3 loop is CASSQGLGYGYTF. In DNA, the CDR3 is TGTGCCAGCAGTCAGGGGCTAGGCTATGGCTACACCTTC.

This CDR3 reads CASSDLETQYF. The DNA of the CDR3 is TGTGCCAGCAGCGACTTGGAGACCCAGTACTTC. The rearrangement joins TRBV6-2 or TRBV6-3 to TRBJ2-5, with unresolved D. The CDR3 is 11 amino acids. Trimming shortened V by 6 bases and J by 5 bases, and 7 bases separated the two germline ends. Germline V gene lookup returns CDR1 MNHEY and CDR2 SVGEGT.

This chain joins TRBV2 and TRBJ2-2, with D perhaps TRBD1 (6 bases). The V gene's germline CDR1 is SNHLY and CDR2 FYNNEI. The V gene lost 5 bases and the J gene lost 5 bases, with 12 bases spanning the gap. The CDR3 runs to 14 residues. CDR3 sequence (DNA): TGTGCCAGCAGTAAACAGGGCTCAACCGGGGAGCTGTTTTTT. It specifies CASSKQGSTGELFF.

This sequence joins TRBV19 and TRBJ1-1; D perhaps matches TRBD1 (5 bases). CDR1 and CDR2 (germline): LNHDA, SQIVND (reference sequence). The CDR3 extends over 14 amino acids. The ends were cut back, 1 base at V and 9 bases at J, with 15 bases in the middle. CDR3 in DNA: TGTGCCAGTAGTATAGGAGGGGCCACCGGCCAAGCTTTCTTT. This gives the protein CASSIGGATGQAFF.

The V gene is TRBV5-4, the J gene TRBJ2-7, with D perhaps assigned TRBD1 or TRBD2 (5 bases each). Germline CDR1 SGHNT, CDR2 YYREEE (reference sequence). V was clipped by 0 bases and J by 1 base, with 8 bases between them. This CDR3 is 14 amino acids long. The CDR3 DNA is TGTGCCAGCAGCTTGGAAGGGACGTCCTACGAGCAGTACTTC. Translation: CASSLEGTSYEQYF. The full variable domain, rest sourced from reference TRBV5-4 and TRBJ2-7, is ETGVTQSPTHLIKTRGQQVTLRCSSQSGHNTVSWYQQALGQGPQFIFQYYREEENGRGNFPPRFSGLQFPNYSSELNVNALELDDSALYLCASSLEGTSYEQYFGPGTRLTVT.

The chain uses TRBV12-3 or TRBV12-4 and TRBJ1-5; D uncertain. This CDR3 is built from 13 residues. V lost 2 bases and J lost 4, with 6 bases in between. This CDR3 reads CASSLTKNQPQHF. CDR3 in DNA: TGTGCCAGCAGTTTAACTAAGAATCAGCCCCAGCATTTT.

CDR3 bases: TGTGCCAGCAGCTTAGCGCGGGGAACTGAAGCTTTCTTT. It yields the protein CASSLARGTEAFF. This rearrangement joins TRBV7-8 to TRBJ1-1, with D unresolved. V lost 0 bases to trimming and J lost 5 bases, with 7 bases between them. CDR3 size: 13 residues. Looked up from germline, CDR1 is SGHVS and CDR2 is FQNEAQ.

The J gene is TRBJ1-2, the V gene TRBV12-3 or TRBV12-4; TRBD1 is a possible D gene (5 bases). The CDR3 covers 13 residues. V was cut by 3 bases and J by 8 bases, with 13 bases left in between. The CDR3 protein is CASSLGQGLGYTF. CDR3 DNA: TGTGCCAGCAGTTTGGGGCAGGGTCTGGGCTACACCTTC.

The chain links TRBV6-5 to TRBJ1-1; D is possibly TRBD1 (6 bases). V was trimmed by 4 bases and J by 3 bases, leaving 12 bases between them. Germline V gives CDR1 MNHEY, CDR2 SVGAGI. The CDR3 has 14 residues. CDR3 sequence (DNA): TGTGCCAGCAGTTTGGCCAGGGGAGACACTGAAGCTTTCTTT. Amino acid sequence: CASSLARGDTEAFF.

The count of this clone is one. The chain has TRBV6-5 and TRBJ2-2; 13 positions agree with TRBD2. Looked up from germline, CDR1 is MNHEY and CDR2 is SVGAGI. This CDR3 comprises 15 residues. V was clipped by 7 bases and J by 4 bases; unmatched bases: 3. In DNA form, the CDR3 reads TGTGCCAGCATGACTAGCGGGGGGATCACCGGGGAGCTGTTTTTT. Translated, it gives CASMTSGGITGELFF.

The V and J genes are TRBV3-1 (or the pseudogene TRBV3-2) and TRBJ1-1, with D perhaps matching TRBD1 (6 bases). The CDR3 has 17 amino acids. The germline V gene encodes CDR1 LGHDT and CDR2 YNNKEL (reference sequence). The V end was cut by 6 bases, the J end by 6 bases, with 26 bases between. The CDR3 bases are TGTGCCAGCAGTCGAAGACAAACCCTACAGGGTAGGTCTGAAGCTTTCTTT. Residues: CASSRRQTLQGRSEAFF.

The chain combines TRBV28 with TRBJ1-5; possible D gene TRBD1, 6 bases. This CDR3 is built from 15 residues. Trimming removed 1 base at V and 6 bases at J, with 13 bases between. CDR1 is MDHEN and CDR2 is SYDVKM in the germline V gene. The CDR3 sequence: CASSLLWGGGQPQHF. As DNA, the CDR3 is TGTGCCAGCAGTTTATTATGGGGAGGGGGTCAGCCCCAGCATTTT.

The J gene is TRBJ1-1, the V gene TRBV6-5; no firm D call. Trimming shortened V by 0 bases and J by 4 bases, and 9 bases separated the two germline ends. This CDR3 contains 14 residues. The germline V gene encodes CDR1 MNHEY and CDR2 SVGAGI. Here the CDR3 reads CASSYSPGSTEAFF. CDR3 nucleotide sequence: TGTGCCAGCAGTTACTCGCCGGGTTCCACTGAAGCTTTCTTT.

J is TRBJ2-7 and V is TRBV9; D is perhaps TRBD2 (5 bases). Germline-derived CDR1 and CDR2 are SGDLS and YYNGEE. Trimming stripped 0 bases from V and 5 bases from J, with 12 bases between. The CDR3 covers 14 residues. The DNA for the CDR3 is TGTGCCAGCAGCGTAGGTAGTAGTAGCGACGAGCAGTACTTC. It codes for CASSVGSSSDEQYF.

The CDR3 region is CSARPLETQYF. CDR3 sequence (DNA): TGCAGTGCTAGGCCTTTAGAGACCCAGTACTTC. The V and J genes are TRBV20-1 and TRBJ2-5; no definite D call. The CDR3 contains 11 residues. Germline loops: CDR1 DFQATT, CDR2 SNEGSKA (reference sequence). V was trimmed by 3 bases and J by 4 bases, leaving 6 bases between them.

The chain recombines TRBV4-1 with TRBJ2-3; 8 nucleotides line up with TRBD2. The CDR3 length is 21 residues. The V gene end was trimmed by 0 bases and the J gene end by 2 bases; junction bases not matched to a gene: 19. Germline CDR1 MGHRA, CDR2 YSYEKL. Written as DNA, the CDR3 is TGCGCCAGCAGCCAAGACCCCCCGATGGGCGGGGGGCCCCGATCCACAGATACGCAGTATTTT. Amino acids: CASSQDPPMGGGPRSTDTQYF.

The rearrangement links TRBV21-1 to TRBJ2-1. TRBV21-1 is listed as a pseudogene. This CDR3 has 9 residues. The CDR3, as DNA: TGTGCCAGCTACAATGAGCAGTTCTTC. Its translation is CASYNEQFF.

The chain recombines TRBV6-1 with TRBJ2-7; a possible D gene is TRBD1 (6 bases). V was shortened by 4 bases and J by 6 bases, with 10 bases between the two germline ends. The CDR3 is made up of 12 amino acids. Germline CDR1 MNHNS, CDR2 SASEGT. The CDR3, as DNA: TGTGCCAGCAGTGTACAGGGCGGCGAGCAGTACTTC. This translates into CASSVQGGEQYF.

The chain recombines TRBV9 with TRBJ1-1, with D possibly being TRBD1 (6 bases). CDR3 size: 15 residues. Looked up from germline, CDR1 is SGDLS and CDR2 is YYNGEE. V lost 3 bases, J lost 1 base, and 13 bases lay in between. The CDR3 here is CASSATGRGNTEAFF. For the CDR3, the DNA is TGTGCCAGCAGCGCAACAGGGAGGGGGAACACTGAAGCTTTCTTT.

This clone was counted once. This sequence joins TRBV7-2 and TRBJ1-5; TRBD1 is a possible D gene (5 bases). CDR1 SGHTA and CDR2 FQGNSA come from the germline V gene. The CDR3 contains 15 residues. The V end lost 5 bases, the J end lost 1 base, and 12 bases lay between the germline ends. In DNA form, the CDR3 reads TGTGCCAGCAGCCCCGGGGGGGTGAGCAATCAGCCCCAGCATTTT. Translation gives CASSPGGVSNQPQHF.

The chain uses TRBV30 and TRBJ1-1, with 8 bases fitting TRBD1. With 2 bases clipped from V and 5 bases from J, the junction kept 4 bases outside the gene matches. CDR1 is GTSNPN and CDR2 is SVGIG in the germline V gene (reference sequence). This CDR3 has 13 amino acids. The CDR3 reads CAWSTQGATEAFF. The CDR3, as DNA: TGTGCCTGGAGTACTCAGGGGGCGACTGAAGCTTTCTTT.

The chain joins TRBV5-1 to TRBJ1-3; D call uncertain. Per the germline V gene, CDR1 is SGHRS and CDR2 is YFSETQ. This CDR3 region has 15 residues. Trimming shortened V by 0 bases and J by 0 bases, and 7 bases separated the two germline ends. The CDR3: CASSLDSASGNTIYF. DNA of the CDR3: TGCGCCAGCAGCTTGGACTCTGCCTCTGGAAACACCATATATTTT.

This sequence joins TRBV6-2 or TRBV6-3 and TRBJ2-7; D gene ambiguous. Trimming took off 2 bases at V and 3 bases at J, with 11 bases between the two ends. Germline assignment: CDR1 MNHEY and CDR2 SVGEGT. The CDR3 sequence is 14 residues long. CDR3 in DNA: TGTGCCAGCAGTTACGATCGCAGTTTCTACGAGCAGTACTTC. Amino acids: CASSYDRSFYEQYF.

This chain uses TRBV6-6 with TRBJ2-2; TRBD2 aligns across 7 bases. Germline CDR1 MNHNY, CDR2 SVGAGI (reference sequence). V shed 4 bases, J shed 1 base, and the junction held 6 bases outside the gene matches. The CDR3 contains 16 residues. The CDR3 DNA reads TGTGCCAGCAGTTCCCAGGCTAGCGGGAACACCGGGGAGCTGTTTTTT. Translation gives CASSSQASGNTGELFF.